This T cell receptor (beta chain) appears in the sequencing data of a study of blood T cell repertoires in COVID-19. In germline, CDR1 is SQVTM, CDR2 ANQGSEA. The V gene end was trimmed by 5 bases and the J gene end by 3 bases; junction bases not matched to a gene: 5. The CDR3 length is 13 residues. Data came from immunoSEQ multiplex PCR; TCRdb stores just in-frame clones and leaves some out. The sample lists 45,000 to 55,000 clones, around 80% occurring once. This clone was detected a few times. The sample comprised peripheral blood. The sequence came from a human donor with active or convalescent COVID-19. The donor label of this sample is uncertain. The genes are TRBV29-1 and TRBJ2-3, with TRBD2 identical over 7 bases. CDR3 amino acids: CSVSAGQTDTQYF. As DNA, the CDR3 is TGCAGCGTTTCAGCGGGGCAAACAGATACGCAGTATTTT.